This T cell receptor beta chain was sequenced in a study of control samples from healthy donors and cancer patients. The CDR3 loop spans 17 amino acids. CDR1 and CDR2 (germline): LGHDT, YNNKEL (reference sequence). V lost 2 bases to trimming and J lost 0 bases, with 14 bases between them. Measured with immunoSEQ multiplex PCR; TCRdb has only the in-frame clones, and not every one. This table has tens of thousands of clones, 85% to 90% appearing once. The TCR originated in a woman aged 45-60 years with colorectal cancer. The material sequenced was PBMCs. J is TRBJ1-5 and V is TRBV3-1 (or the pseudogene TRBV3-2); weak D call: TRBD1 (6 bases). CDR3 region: CASSQKPQGFSNQPQHF. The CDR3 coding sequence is TGTGCCAGCAGCCAAAAGCCACAGGGCTTTAGCAATCAGCCCCAGCATTTT.